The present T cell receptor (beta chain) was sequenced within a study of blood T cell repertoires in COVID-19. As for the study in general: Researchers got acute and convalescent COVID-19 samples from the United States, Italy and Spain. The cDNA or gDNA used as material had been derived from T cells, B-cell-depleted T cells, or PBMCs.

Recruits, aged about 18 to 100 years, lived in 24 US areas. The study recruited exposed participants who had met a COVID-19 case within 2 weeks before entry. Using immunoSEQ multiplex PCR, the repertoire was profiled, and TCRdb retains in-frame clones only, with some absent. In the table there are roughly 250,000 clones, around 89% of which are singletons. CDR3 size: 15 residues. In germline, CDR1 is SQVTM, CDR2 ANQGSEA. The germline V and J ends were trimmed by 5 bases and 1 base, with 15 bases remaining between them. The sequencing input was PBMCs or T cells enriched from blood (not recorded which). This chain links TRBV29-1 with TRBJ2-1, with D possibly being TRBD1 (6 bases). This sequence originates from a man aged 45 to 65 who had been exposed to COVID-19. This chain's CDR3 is CSVKGGRGSYNEQFF. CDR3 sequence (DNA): TGCAGCGTTAAAGGTGGCAGGGGATCCTACAATGAGCAGTTCTTC.